This T cell receptor (beta chain) was captured by sequencing in a study of T cells in Graves' hyperthyroidism and ophthalmopathy. Amplification of TCR beta CDR3 regions was performed using RNA transcripts as template. With the HTBI primer set, the TCR CDR3 went through a first round of RT-PCR. MiXCR was run by TCRdb on the multiplex PCR reads, yielding one entry per CDR3 protein. The sample contains roughly 740,000 distinct CDR3 sequences, roughly 15% of which appear only once. Germline-derived CDR1 and CDR2 are SGHTA and FQGNSA. The CDR3 is 14 residues long. Between the trimmed V and J ends, which lost 3 bases and 3 bases, there was a span of 11 bases.

This clonotype originated in a man between 18 and 35 years old with Graves' hyperthyroidism. The chain links TRBV7-2 to TRBJ1-2; tentative D call: TRBD1 (6 bases). Sequenced: blood. The CDR3 DNA reads TGTGCCAGCAGCTTCGACAGGAAGTACTATGGCTACACCTTC. It yields the protein CASSFDRKYYGYTF.